This T cell receptor beta chain was observed in a study of shared clonotypes between healthy human individuals. This clone was counted many times. Its antigen is unknown. TCRdb's copy holds only in-frame clones and misses some; the assay was immunoSEQ multiplex PCR. This sample has over 400,000 clones; around four fifths occur once, and the top ten carry 12%. Study results and caveats: With few donors, the genetic and exposure-history diversity represented was limited.

There were no recent acute infections or vaccinations among the donors, who were healthy HIV-negative adults. For genomic DNA, unsorted samples relied on tens of millions of PBMCs. The length of the CDR3 is 20 residues. Germline V lookup: CDR1 MDHEN, CDR2 SYDVKM. The V and J ends lost 6 bases and 0 bases, in that order; junction bases with no gene match: 12. This TCR was recovered from a woman aged 40 to 50 in good health. Some clones in this sample may be carry-over from other donors' samples. The sample taken for sequencing was PBMCs. V is TRBV28 and J is TRBJ2-6, with 12 bases identical to TRBD1. CDR3 coding DNA: TGTGCCAGCAGGCATCCCGGGACAGGGGGCGAAAGCTCTGGGGCCAACGTCCTGACTTTC. Protein sequence: CASRHPGTGGESSGANVLTF.